One sample yielded the 7 T cell receptor beta chains listed below, sequenced in a study of T cells after yellow fever vaccination. TCRdb redid the calling of the 5' RACE reads with MiXCR, one entry per CDR3 protein. Here the sample spans 500,000 to 650,000 distinct CDR3 sequences, about 13% being singletons. Sequencing used PBMCs, obtained on the day of the yellow fever booster vaccination. Source of these receptors: a man aged 25-40 years who received the YFV17D yellow fever vaccine.

The chain carries TRBV20-1 and TRBJ2-7, with 7 positions matching TRBD1. From germline, CDR1 is DFQATT and CDR2 SNEGSKA (reference sequence). The CDR3 is made up of 13 amino acids. V dropped 3 bases and J dropped 5; count of bases not matched to a gene: 7. CDR3 nucleotide sequence: TGCAGTGCTAGCGAGGGGGCGGACGACGAGCAGTACTTC. This encodes CSASEGADDEQYF.

This clonotype was observed a few times. V usage is TRBV6-5 and J usage is TRBJ1-5; possibly TRBD1 for D (6 bases). Trimming pared 4 bases from V and 9 bases from J, leaving 13 bases between. Germline V gene data show CDR1 as MNHEY and CDR2 as SVGAGI. The CDR3 has 13 amino acids. The CDR3: CASSLTGRGPQHF. CDR3 in DNA: TGTGCCAGCAGTTTGACAGGACGTGGGCCCCAGCATTTT.

This sequence joins TRBV15 and TRBJ2-1; 10 bases line up with TRBD2. The germline gives CDR1 LNHNV, CDR2 YYDKDF (reference sequence). V shed 7 bases, J shed 7 bases, and the junction held 4 bases outside the gene matches. The CDR3 runs to 13 residues. CDR3 in DNA: TGTGCCACCACTCTAGCGGGGGTAAATGAGCAGTTCTTC. It specifies CATTLAGVNEQFF.

V usage is TRBV27 and J usage is TRBJ1-1; no reliable D call. Trimming removed 8 bases from V and 8 bases from J, with 21 bases in between. In germline, CDR1 is MNHEY, CDR2 SMNVEV (reference sequence). The CDR3 covers 14 residues. The DNA of the CDR3 is TGTGCCAGCTCCTTGATCGGGTCTACAGTAGAAGCTTTCTTT. Amino acids: CASSLIGSTVEAFF.

This clonotype was observed a few times. For the CDR3, the DNA is TGCAGTGCCCGAAGGGAGGGCGAGACCCAGTACTTC. It encodes CSARREGETQYF. The chain employs TRBV20-1 and TRBJ2-5; 7 bases agree with TRBD2. Per the germline V gene, CDR1 is DFQATT and CDR2 is SNEGSKA (reference sequence). There are 12 residues in the CDR3. Losses at the gene ends were 6 bases for V and 5 bases for J; bases not matched to a gene: 6.

The chain's CDR3 is CSAKTGGNEQFF. CDR3 in DNA: TGCAGTGCAAAGACAGGGGGAAATGAGCAGTTCTTC. The chain links TRBV20-1 to TRBJ2-1, with TRBD1 matching 9 bases. V was pared by 6 bases and J by 7 bases, with 4 bases of the junction left unmatched. The CDR3 is 12 residues long. The germline V gene encodes CDR1 DFQATT and CDR2 SNEGSKA (reference sequence).

The table lists this clonotype with a few counts. The V call is TRBV6-2 or TRBV6-3, the J call TRBJ2-1; TRBD2 agrees at 10 bases. J gave up 6 bases and V 4 bases, and 6 bases lay outside the gene matches. CDR3 size: 15 residues. Germline values: CDR1 MNHEY, CDR2 SVGEGT. This CDR3 reads CASSFSSGSGNEQFF. In DNA form, the CDR3 reads TGTGCCAGCAGTTTTTCTAGCGGGAGTGGCAATGAGCAGTTCTTC.